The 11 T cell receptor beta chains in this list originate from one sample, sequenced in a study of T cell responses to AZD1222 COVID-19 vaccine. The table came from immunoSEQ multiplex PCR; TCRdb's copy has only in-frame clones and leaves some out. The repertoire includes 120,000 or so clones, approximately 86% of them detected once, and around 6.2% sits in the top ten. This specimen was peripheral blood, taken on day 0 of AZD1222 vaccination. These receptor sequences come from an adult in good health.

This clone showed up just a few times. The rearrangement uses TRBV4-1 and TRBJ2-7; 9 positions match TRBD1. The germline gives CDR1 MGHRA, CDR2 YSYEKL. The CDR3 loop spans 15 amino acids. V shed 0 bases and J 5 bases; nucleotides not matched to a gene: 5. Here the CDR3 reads CASSQDPQGADEQYF. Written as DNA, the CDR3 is TGCGCCAGCAGCCAAGACCCACAGGGGGCGGACGAGCAGTACTTC.

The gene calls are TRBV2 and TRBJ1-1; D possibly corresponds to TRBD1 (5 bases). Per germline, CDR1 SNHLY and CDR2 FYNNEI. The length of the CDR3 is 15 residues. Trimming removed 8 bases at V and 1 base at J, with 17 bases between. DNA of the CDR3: TGTGCCAGCGCCTCCGGGACGGCCTGGAACACTGAAGCTTTCTTT. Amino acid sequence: CASASGTAWNTEAFF.

The CDR3 reads CASSFFPGQTNSPLHF. CDR3 bases: TGTGCCAGCAGTTTTTTTCCGGGACAGACCAATTCACCCCTCCACTTT. The rearrangement joins TRBV28 to TRBJ1-6, with 7 bases lining up with TRBD1. The germline gives CDR1 MDHEN, CDR2 SYDVKM. Unmatched junction bases numbered 9, after V lost 3 bases and J lost 7 bases. The CDR3 runs to 16 residues.

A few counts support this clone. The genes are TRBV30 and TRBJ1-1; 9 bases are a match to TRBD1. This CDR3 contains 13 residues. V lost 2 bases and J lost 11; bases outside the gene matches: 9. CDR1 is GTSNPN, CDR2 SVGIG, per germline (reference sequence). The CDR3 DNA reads TGTGCCTGGAGTAAATCGATAGGGACAGGGGCTTTCTTT. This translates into CAWSKSIGTGAFF.

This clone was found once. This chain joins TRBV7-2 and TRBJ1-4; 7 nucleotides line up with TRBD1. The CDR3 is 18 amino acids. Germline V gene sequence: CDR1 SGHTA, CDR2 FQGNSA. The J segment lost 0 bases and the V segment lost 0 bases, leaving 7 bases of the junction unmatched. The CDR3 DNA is TGTGCCAGCAGCTTAGCGCTCGGGACAGACTCAACTAATGAAAAACTGTTTTTT. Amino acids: CASSLALGTDSTNEKLFF.

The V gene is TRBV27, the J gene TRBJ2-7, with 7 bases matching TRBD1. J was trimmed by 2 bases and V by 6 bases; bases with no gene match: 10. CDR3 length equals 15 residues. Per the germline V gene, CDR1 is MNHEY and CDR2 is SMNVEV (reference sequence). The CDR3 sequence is CASRETGTEAYEQYF. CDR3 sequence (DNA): TGTGCCAGCAGAGAAACCGGGACAGAAGCCTACGAGCAGTACTTC.

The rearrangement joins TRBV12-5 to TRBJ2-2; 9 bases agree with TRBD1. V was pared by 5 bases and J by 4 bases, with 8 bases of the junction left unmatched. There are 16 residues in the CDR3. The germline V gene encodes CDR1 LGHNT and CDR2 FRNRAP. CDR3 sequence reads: CASGTDRGSGTGELFF. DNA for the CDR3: TGTGCTAGTGGTACCGACAGGGGGTCGGGCACCGGGGAGCTGTTTTTT.

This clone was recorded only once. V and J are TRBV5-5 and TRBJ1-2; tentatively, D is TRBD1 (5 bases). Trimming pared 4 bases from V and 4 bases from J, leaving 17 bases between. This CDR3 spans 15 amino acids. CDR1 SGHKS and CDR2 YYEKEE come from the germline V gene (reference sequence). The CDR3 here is CASSPGDGLAYGYTF. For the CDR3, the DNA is TGTGCCAGCAGCCCCGGGGACGGGCTCGCCTATGGCTACACCTTC.

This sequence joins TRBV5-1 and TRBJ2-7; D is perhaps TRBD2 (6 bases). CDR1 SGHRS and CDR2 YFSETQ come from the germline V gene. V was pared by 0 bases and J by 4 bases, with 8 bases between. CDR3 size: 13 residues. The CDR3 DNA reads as TGCGCCAGCAGCTTGGTCGGGGGTTACGAGCAGTACTTC. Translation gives CASSLVGGYEQYF. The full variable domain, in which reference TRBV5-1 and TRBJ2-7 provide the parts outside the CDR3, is KAGVTQTPRYLIKTRGQQVTLSCSPISGHRSVSWYQQTPGQGLQFLFEYFSETQRNKGNFPGRFSGRQFSNSRSEMNVSTLELGDSALYLCASSLVGGYEQYFGPGTRLTVT.

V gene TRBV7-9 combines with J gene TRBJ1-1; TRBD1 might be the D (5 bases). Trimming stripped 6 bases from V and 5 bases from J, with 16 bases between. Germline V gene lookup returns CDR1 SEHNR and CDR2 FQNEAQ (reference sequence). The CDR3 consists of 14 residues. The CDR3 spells CASSPGPGGTEAFF. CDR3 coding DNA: TGTGCCAGCAGTCCAGGACCGGGGGGTACTGAAGCTTTCTTT.

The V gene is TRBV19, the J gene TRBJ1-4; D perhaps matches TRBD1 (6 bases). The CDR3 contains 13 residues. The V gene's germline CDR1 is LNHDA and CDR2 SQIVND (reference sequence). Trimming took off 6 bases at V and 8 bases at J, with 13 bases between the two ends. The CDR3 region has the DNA TGTGCCAGTAGGCCTACTACAGGGGAAAAACTGTTTTTT. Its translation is CASRPTTGEKLFF.